The 15 T cell receptor beta chains below were found in one sample sequenced in a study of blood T cell repertoires in COVID-19. Profiled with immunoSEQ multiplex PCR; TCRdb holds only in-frame clones, not every one. The table lists roughly 62,000 clones, roughly 80% of them singletons, with roughly 21% in the top ten. Specimen: peripheral blood. The receptors were sampled from a woman over 75 with active or convalescent COVID-19.

The V gene is TRBV6-5, the J gene TRBJ2-7, with 7 bases identical to TRBD2. Germline V gives CDR1 MNHEY, CDR2 SVGAGI. The ends lost 10 bases at V and 4 bases at J; junction bases unmatched: 10. This CDR3 region has 13 residues. In DNA, the CDR3 is TGTGCCACCTCTAGCGGTTTATTTTACGAGCAGTACTTC. It specifies CATSSGLFYEQYF.

The rearrangement uses TRBV9 and TRBJ2-5; D uncertain. The V end was cut by 4 bases, the J end by 0 bases, with 4 bases between. The CDR3 contains 12 residues. Germline V gene lookup returns CDR1 SGDLS and CDR2 YYNGEE. CDR3 loop: CASSQYQETQYF. The CDR3 DNA is TGTGCCAGCAGCCAGTACCAAGAGACCCAGTACTTC.

J is TRBJ2-1 and V is TRBV9; 9 nucleotides match TRBD2. Trimming at V came to 0 bases and at J to 11 bases, leaving 6 bases not matched to a gene. Germline V gene sequence: CDR1 SGDLS, CDR2 YYNGEE. This CDR3 is built from 14 residues. CDR3 in amino acids: CASSVEPGLAQQFF. CDR3 nucleotides: TGTGCCAGCAGCGTAGAGCCGGGACTAGCTCAGCAGTTCTTC.

This chain links TRBV20-1 with TRBJ1-6; D not certain. The ends were cut back, 3 bases at V and 9 bases at J, with 12 bases in the middle. The V gene's germline CDR1 is DFQATT and CDR2 SNEGSKA (reference sequence). This CDR3 comprises 13 residues. The CDR3 coding sequence is TGCAGTGCTAGTCCACAGCCCGCTTCACCCCTCCACTTT. It translates to CSASPQPASPLHF.

The chain links TRBV6-5 to TRBJ1-2; 8 bases are a match to TRBD1. This CDR3 is built from 14 residues. With V trimmed by 5 bases and J by 4 bases, 6 bases remained unmatched. In germline, CDR1 is MNHEY, CDR2 SVGAGI. The CDR3 here is CASSTGTGGYGYTF. In DNA, the CDR3 is TGTGCCAGCAGTACTGGCACAGGGGGCTATGGCTACACCTTC.

The rearrangement uses TRBV11-2 and TRBJ1-2, with TRBD1 identical over 8 bases. CDR1 is SGHAT, CDR2 FQNNGV, per germline. V was pared by 3 bases and J by 1 base, with 7 bases of the junction left unmatched. This CDR3 comprises 16 residues. CDR3 coding DNA: TGTGCCAGCAGCTTCCAGGGACAGGACCTTAACTATGGCTACACCTTC. It yields the protein CASSFQGQDLNYGYTF.

V gene TRBV18 combines with J gene TRBJ2-7, with a possible D match to TRBD2 (6 bases). The germline V gene has CDR1 KGHSH and CDR2 LQKENI. V lost 3 bases and J 6 bases, leaving 12 bases between the germline ends. This CDR3 comprises 13 residues. The CDR3 is CASSPPTRTEQYF. CDR3 DNA sequence: TGTGCCAGCTCACCCCCGACTAGAACCGAGCAGTACTTC.

This clone was seen once. The gene calls are TRBV5-1 and TRBJ2-3, with 7 positions matching TRBD2. The V gene's germline CDR1 is SGHRS and CDR2 YFSETQ. The CDR3 loop spans 16 amino acids. V dropped 0 bases and J dropped 1; count of bases not matched to a gene: 5. CDR3: CASSLGSAGGTDTQYF. The DNA of the CDR3 is TGCGCCAGCAGCTTGGGGTCGGCGGGGGGCACAGATACGCAGTATTTT.

V and J are TRBV6-4 and TRBJ2-5, with TRBD2 matching 11 bases. Germline V gives CDR1 MRHNA, CDR2 SNTAGT. J gave up 4 bases and V 6 bases, and 7 bases lay outside the gene matches. The CDR3 runs 15 residues. The chain's CDR3 is CASSATSGVGETQYF. CDR3 DNA sequence: TGTGCCAGCAGCGCGACTAGCGGGGTAGGAGAGACCCAGTACTTC.

The chain recombines TRBV9 with TRBJ1-6; 7 nucleotides match TRBD1. This CDR3 comprises 15 residues. J gave up 8 bases and V 3 bases, and 8 bases lay outside the gene matches. Germline assignment: CDR1 SGDLS and CDR2 YYNGEE. The CDR3, as DNA: TGTGCCAGCAGCGCTGAAGGACAGGAATATTCACCCCTCCACTTT. Protein sequence: CASSAEGQEYSPLHF.

The chain is built from TRBV5-6 and TRBJ1-4; D is possibly TRBD1 (5 bases). The CDR3 runs to 16 residues. Trimming shortened V by 1 base and J by 7 bases, and 17 bases separated the two germline ends. From germline, CDR1 is SGHDT and CDR2 YYEEEE. Written as DNA, the CDR3 is TGTGCCAGCAGCTTGAGAGACAGCACCGTTAGTGAAAAACTGTTTTTT. It translates to CASSLRDSTVSEKLFF.

By share, this clone ranks as medium-sized. This chain uses TRBV4-1 with TRBJ2-7, with 9 bases lining up with TRBD1. With V trimmed by 2 bases and J by 3 bases, 14 bases remained unmatched. The CDR3 spans 18 residues. Germline CDR1 MGHRA, CDR2 YSYEKL. CDR3 bases: TGCGCCAGCAGCCAAAATCAGAACCTCAGGGACAGGGTCTACGAGCAGTACTTC. This encodes CASSQNQNLRDRVYEQYF.

The chain employs TRBV11-2 and TRBJ2-3; D is undetermined. V was clipped by 4 bases and J by 8 bases, with 13 bases between them. The CDR3 is 13 residues long. Germline V lookup: CDR1 SGHAT, CDR2 FQNNGV. CDR3 DNA sequence: TGTGCCAGCAGCTCCAGGAACCAAGGTACGCAGTATTTT. Protein sequence: CASSSRNQGTQYF.

The chain uses TRBV7-9 and TRBJ1-6, with D unclear. The V and J ends lost 0 bases and 10 bases respectively, with 4 bases between them. This CDR3 region has 12 residues. Germline CDR1 reads SEHNR; CDR2 reads FQNEAQ (reference sequence). CDR3 loop: CASSLARSPLHF. CDR3 sequence (DNA): TGTGCCAGCAGCTTAGCGCGCTCACCCCTCCACTTT.

This clone was detected a few times. V gene TRBV5-6 combines with J gene TRBJ2-1; 11 bases are a match to TRBD2. The V gene end was trimmed by 4 bases and the J gene end by 7 bases; junction bases not matched to a gene: 1. The CDR3 sequence is 13 residues long. Per germline, CDR1 SGHDT and CDR2 YYEEEE. In nucleotides, the CDR3 is TGTGCCAGCAGCATAGCGGGGGGGAATGAGCAGTTCTTC. This sequence encodes CASSIAGGNEQFF.